The source of this T cell receptor (beta chain) is a study of blood T cell repertoires in COVID-19. Study information: Samples of COVID-19 (acute and convalescent) were obtained from the United States, Italy and Spain. T cells, B-cell-depleted T cells, or PBMCs supplied cDNA or gDNA.

Authors' methods: Researchers report that nucleated cell counts were estimated from reference gene primer amplification. Using immunoSEQ multiplex PCR, the repertoire was profiled, and TCRdb retains in-frame clones only, with some absent. V and J calls and clone size are as listed in that table; D and trimming were resolved from the DNA. The sample shows 150,000 to 160,000 clones, 80% to 90% of them seen only once. This CDR3 comprises 13 residues. Trimming pared 1 base from V and 8 bases from J, leaving 11 bases between. Germline CDR1 reads MDHEN; CDR2 reads SYDVKM. This chain uses TRBV28 with TRBJ1-2; TRBD1 is a possible D gene (5 bases). The sample consisted of peripheral blood. The TCR sequence derives from a woman aged 40 to 49 with acute or convalescent COVID-19. CDR3 bases: TGTGCCAGCAGTTTATTCGGGGGTTACGGCTACACCTTC. This translates into CASSLFGGYGYTF.